This entry features one TCR beta chain sequence. The target of this receptor is not known. The sample holds no much larger clone one base away, and base qualities are not on file. The record originates from a study of radiotherapy plus CTLA-4 blockade in lung cancer (dated 2018 in TCRdb). About the full investigation: Objective responses were observed in 18% of enrolled patients, and disease control was achieved in approximately 32%. Paper-wide results and their limitations: Increased serum interferon-beta after radiation, together with early dynamic changes in blood T cell clones, were reported to be the strongest predictors of response. After treatment with radiotherapy and ipilimumab, TCR clones that originated in tumors expanded in peripheral blood.

The receptor library was made with the immunoSEQ multiplex PCR assay. Not all clones reach the TCRdb copy of this immuneACCESS table, which keeps in-frame sequences only. Checked studies attribute under half of the gap to unresolved V genes and leave the rest unexplained. The sample table shows tens of thousands of clones, and 75% to 85% are seen once. Of the sample, roughly a sixth falls within the top ten clones. The study evaluated CTLA-4 blockade (ipilimumab) given together with focal radiation therapy in patients who had chemo-refractory metastatic non-small-cell lung cancer. The sample consisted of peripheral blood, taken from a patient treated with radiotherapy plus ipilimumab. The TCR sequence derives from a human donor with non-small cell lung cancer that progressed on radiotherapy plus ipilimumab.

The DNA reads as follows: TGTGCCAGTAGCCGGGATCCGGCACACACTGAAGCTTTCTTT. Translated, this gives CASSRDPAHTEAFF. The chain couples TRBV19 to TRBJ1-1; the D gene assignment is ambiguous. The CDR3, cysteine through phenylalanine, is 14 amino acids long. The CDR3 DNA has 42 bases and is translated from base 1. CDR1 is given as LNHDA and CDR2 as SQIVND, both from the germline V gene (reference sequence). V loses 6 bases, J loses 3 bases, and the germline ends lie 14 bases apart. Here the CDR3 is joined to the reference TRBV19 and TRBJ1-1 genes, and the full variable domain is: DGGITQSPKYLFRKEGQNVTLSCEQNLNHDAMYWYRQDPGQGLRLIYYSQIVNDFQKGDIAEGYSVSREKKESFPLTVTSAQKNPTAFYLCASSRDPAHTEAFFGQGTRLTVV.